This T cell receptor (beta chain) comes out of a study of T-cell memory formation after mild COVID-19. Study-level findings and limits: Certain responding clones were present in pre-infection memory, suggesting participation of cross-reactive memory. CD4/CD8 balance held among clones contracting day 15 to 85, and later expanders leaned CD4+.

Each CDR3 protein is one row after TCRdb ran MiXCR on the 5' RACE reads. Among around 200,000 distinct CDR3 sequences listed, over 9.5% were seen once. The germline V gene encodes CDR1 SNHLY and CDR2 FYNNEI. CDR3 size: 15 residues. Trimming took 6 bases from V and 4 from J, leaving 18 bases between them. A remark on this clonotype: No antigen is known for it.

This sequence was found in a man aged 18 to 30 who had mild COVID-19 (a few samples of this study predate the infection). Cell type and time point are not known. The rearrangement links TRBV2 to TRBJ1-2; possibly TRBD1 for D (6 bases). The specimen was PBMCs or a T cell subset sorted from them (not recorded which). CDR3 bases: TGTGCCAGCAGACTCCGAGAACAGGGCGCCTATGGCTACACCTTC. It specifies CASRLREQGAYGYTF.